The next 3 T cell receptor beta chains were all read from a single sample in a study of CD8+ T cells in alopecia areata. Treatment reported: oral pan-JAK inhibitor, 5-10 mg twice daily. RNA extraction and reverse transcription yielded cDNA as sequencing template. Only in-frame clones appear in the TCRdb table, and some are missing; sequencing was by immunoSEQ multiplex PCR. The data show some 100,000 clones, 60% seen once. The specimen comprised CD8+ T cells sorted from blood, sampled between weeks 55 and 70, from a patient treated with tofacitinib. The receptor source for this set is a human donor with alopecia areata.

Concerning this clone itself: A read error may produce the germline difference seen at one junction end. CDR3 nucleotides: TGTGCCAGCAGTTCCGGTCCCGGGGACTACGAGCAATACTTC. Translation gives CASSSGPGDYEQYF. The gene calls are TRBV27 and TRBJ2-7, with 7 bases aligning to TRBD2. This CDR3 spans 14 amino acids. Germline loops: CDR1 MNHEY, CDR2 SMNVEV (reference sequence).

This chain uses TRBV2 with TRBJ2-3, with TRBD2 as a possible D gene (6 bases). This CDR3 comprises 17 residues. The V end lost 4 bases, the J end lost 2 bases, and 19 bases lay between the germline ends. Germline V gene data show CDR1 as SNHLY and CDR2 as FYNNEI. In DNA form, the CDR3 reads TGTGCCAGCAGTGTAGCGGACGGAACTGTTCTCACAGATACGCAGTATTTT. Translating gives CASSVADGTVLTDTQYF. The full variable domain, in which reference TRBV2 and TRBJ2-3 provide the parts outside the CDR3, is EPEVTQTPSHQVTQMGQEVILRCVPISNHLYFYWYRQILGQKVEFLVSFYNNEISEKSEIFDDQFSVERPDGSNFTLKIRSTKLEDSAMYFCASSVADGTVLTDTQYFGPGTRLTVL.

Regarding this clone: A junction boundary mismatches the germline segment, possibly from a read error. The V and J genes are TRBV7-7 and TRBJ2-5; D is unresolved. The germline CDR1 and CDR2 sequences are SSHAT and FNYEAQ (reference sequence). The CDR3 extends over 13 amino acids. The CDR3 sequence: CASSLSHTGTQYF. The CDR3 DNA sequence: TGTGCTAGCAGCTTAAGTCATACTGGGACCCAGTACTTC. The full variable domain, completed using reference TRBV7-7 and TRBJ2-5, is GAGVSQSPRYKVTKRGQDVTLRCDPISSHATLYWYQQALGQGPEFLTYFNYEAQPDKSGLPSDRFSAERPEGSISTLTIQRTEQRDSAMYRCASSLSHTGTQYFGPGTRLLVL.